This TCR beta chain was captured by sequencing in a study of blood T cell repertoires in COVID-19. The CDR3 sequence is 15 residues long. The germline gives CDR1 SNHLY, CDR2 FYNNEI. V dropped 5 bases and J dropped 0 bases, with 11 bases sitting between them. Here immunoSEQ multiplex PCR was the method, and the copy in TCRdb shows in-frame clones only, minus some. The data contain roughly 200,000 clones, about three quarters of them singletons. This TCR was recovered from a woman in her 70s with acute or convalescent COVID-19. The chain couples TRBV2 to TRBJ2-1; D is possibly TRBD1 (5 bases). The specimen sequenced was peripheral blood. This CDR3 is CASSSEQASYNEQFF. The CDR3 bases are TGTGCCAGCAGTTCTGAACAGGCCTCCTACAATGAGCAGTTCTTC.